A single sample is the source of the 13 T cell receptor beta chains below, sequenced in a study of T cell responses to AZD1222 COVID-19 vaccine. Clones were read by immunoSEQ multiplex PCR, and TCRdb kept only the in-frame ones, dropping some. Here the sample spans 150,000 or so clones, just over 90% being singletons. The input for sequencing was peripheral blood, taken on day 0 of AZD1222 vaccination. The receptors come from an adult in good health.

The J gene is TRBJ2-4, the V gene TRBV7-6, with D perhaps TRBD1 (6 bases). CDR3 size: 19 residues. Germline lookup yields CDR1 SGHVS and CDR2 FNYEAQ. Trimming removed 4 bases at V and 0 bases at J, with 22 bases between. The CDR3 coding sequence is TGTGCCAGCAGCTACGTCCCGGGACAAGGGTCAATAGCCAAAAACATTCAGTACTTC. Translated: CASSYVPGQGSIAKNIQYF.

The genes are TRBV29-1 and TRBJ1-5, with a possible D match to TRBD1 (5 bases). Germline loops: CDR1 SQVTM, CDR2 ANQGSEA. The CDR3 consists of 12 residues. V dropped 3 bases and J dropped 9 bases, with 12 bases sitting between them. The CDR3 DNA reads TGCAGCGTTGACTTGGGGGATGGGCCCCAGCATTTT. Residues: CSVDLGDGPQHF.

The chain carries TRBV7-9 and TRBJ2-6; 10 bases are a match to TRBD1. Germline V gives CDR1 SEHNR, CDR2 FQNEAQ (reference sequence). This CDR3 has 18 residues. With V trimmed by 1 base and J by 3 bases, 6 bases remained unmatched. This CDR3 is CASSLEGTGAGGANVLTF. In DNA form, the CDR3 reads TGTGCCAGCAGCTTAGAGGGGACAGGGGCTGGTGGGGCCAACGTCCTGACTTTC.

The chain has TRBV7-2 and TRBJ2-7; a weak D match, TRBD1 (6 bases). CDR1 SGHTA and CDR2 FQGNSA come from the germline V gene. The germline V and J ends were trimmed by 2 bases and 1 base, with 9 bases remaining between them. The length of the CDR3 is 14 residues. CDR3 in amino acids: CASSLQGRSYEQYF. The CDR3 nucleotides are TGTGCCAGCAGCTTACAGGGGCGATCCTACGAGCAGTACTTC.

The rearrangement uses TRBV6-6 and TRBJ2-7; D unclear. The germline CDR1 and CDR2 sequences are MNHNY and SVGAGI (reference sequence). The CDR3 consists of 14 residues. V was clipped by 6 bases and J by 9 bases, with 21 bases between them. CDR3: CASRDRVIGVGQYF. The CDR3 DNA reads as TGTGCCAGCAGAGACCGAGTTATAGGTGTCGGGCAGTACTTC.

A single count supports this clone. This chain links TRBV11-2 with TRBJ2-7, with a weak D call TRBD1 (5 bases). The CDR3 has 14 amino acids. The V and J ends lost 3 bases and 2 bases respectively, with 11 bases between them. From germline, CDR1 is SGHAT and CDR2 FQNNGV. CDR3 nucleotides: TGTGCCAGCAGCTTCGATAGGGGAACCTACGAGCAGTACTTC. Translated, it gives CASSFDRGTYEQYF. The complete variable domain, with remaining parts taken from reference TRBV11-2 and TRBJ2-7, reads EAGVAQSPRYKIIEKRQSVAFWCNPISGHATLYWYQQILGQGPKLLIQFQNNGVVDDSQLPKDRFSAERLKGVDSTLKIQPAKLEDSAVYLCASSFDRGTYEQYFGPGTRLTVT.

This chain uses TRBV6-1 with TRBJ1-5; D gene uncertain. The ends were cut back, 3 bases at V and 4 bases at J, with 10 bases in the middle. Germline CDR1 and CDR2: MNHNS and SASEGT. The CDR3 is made up of 14 amino acids. The CDR3 here is CASSDSPRNQPQHF. The CDR3 DNA reads as TGTGCCAGCAGTGACAGCCCCCGGAATCAGCCCCAGCATTTT.

This sequence joins TRBV6-5 and TRBJ2-3; 10 positions agree with TRBD2. CDR3 length: 15 residues. V lost 10 bases and J lost 1; bases outside the gene matches: 8. Germline V gene sequence: CDR1 MNHEY, CDR2 SVGAGI. DNA of the CDR3: TGTGCCATCACAGCCGGGACTAGCGGCACAGATACGCAGTATTTT. Its protein is CAITAGTSGTDTQYF.

This chain connects TRBV19 to TRBJ1-1; D remains unclear. This CDR3 region has 15 residues. The V gene lost 6 bases and the J gene lost 1 base, with 15 bases spanning the gap. Germline assignment: CDR1 LNHDA and CDR2 SQIVND (reference sequence). The CDR3 here is CASSSEDGWNTEAFF. CDR3 nucleotides: TGTGCCAGTAGCTCCGAGGACGGTTGGAACACTGAAGCTTTCTTT.

This chain joins TRBV7-9 and TRBJ1-5, with 8 bases fitting TRBD1. After removal of 5 bases from V and 7 bases from J, the junction contained 4 bases not matched to a gene. The germline CDR1 and CDR2 sequences are SEHNR and FQNEAQ (reference sequence). The CDR3 loop spans 13 amino acids. The CDR3 region is CASSGTGPQPQHF. For the CDR3, the DNA is TGTGCCAGCAGCGGGACAGGTCCCCAGCCCCAGCATTTT.

The J gene is TRBJ2-5, the V gene TRBV7-4; TRBD1 matches at 8 bases. Losses at the gene ends were 1 base for V and 7 bases for J; bases not matched to a gene: 8. The CDR3 totals 15 residues. CDR1 SGHVT and CDR2 SQSDAQ come from the germline V gene. The CDR3 here is CASSLEQGDKGTQYF. The CDR3 coding sequence is TGTGCCAGCAGCTTAGAACAGGGGGATAAGGGGACCCAGTACTTC. The full variable domain, its missing parts supplied by reference TRBV7-4 and TRBJ2-5, is GAGVSQSPRYKVAKRGRDVALRCDSISGHVTLYWYRQTLGQGSEVLTYSQSDAQRDKSGRPSGRFSAERPERSVSTLKIQRTEQGDSAVYLCASSLEQGDKGTQYFGPGTRLLVL.

The chain uses TRBV5-1 and TRBJ1-2; possible D gene TRBD1, 5 bases. Trimming stripped 1 base from V and 2 bases from J, with 12 bases between. The CDR3 length is 15 residues. Germline V gene data show CDR1 as SGHRS and CDR2 as YFSETQ. CDR3 region: CASSLQNGANYGYTF. The CDR3 bases are TGCGCCAGCAGCTTGCAGAATGGGGCCAACTATGGCTACACCTTC.

The chain links TRBV23-1 to TRBJ1-1, with D maybe TRBD1 (5 bases). TRBV23-1 qualifies as an ORF whose function is uncertain. CDR3 length: 13 residues. Trimming removed 3 bases from V and 9 bases from J, with 14 bases in between. CDR3: CASSHLSGGKAFF. The CDR3 DNA sequence: TGCGCCAGCAGTCACCTATCCGGGGGTAAAGCTTTCTTT.